This T cell receptor beta chain was recovered during a study of blood T cell repertoires in COVID-19. Study-wide background: The United States, Italy and Spain provided the acute and convalescent COVID-19 samples. Nucleic acid was either cDNA or gDNA, and it came from T cells, B-cell-depleted T cells, or PBMCs.

There are 15 residues in the CDR3. Trimming cost V 5 bases and J 3 bases; bases outside gene matches: 8. Germline lookup yields CDR1 SGHTA and CDR2 FQGNSA. Authors' analysis steps: Estimation of nucleated cell counts was performed using reference gene primer amplification. The assay was immunoSEQ multiplex PCR, and TCRdb's table has in-frame clones only and misses some. The D gene and trimming were derived from the DNA, and the V and J assignments and clone size from that table. The table shows 210,000 or so clones, with less than 90% occurring only once. Input material: peripheral blood. This receptor was taken from a woman between 45 and 65 years old with acute or convalescent COVID-19. This chain links TRBV7-2 with TRBJ1-1; 8 positions match TRBD1. The CDR3 bases are TGTGCCAGCAGCCTGGGACAGGCGGGGGACACTGAAGCTTTCTTT. This gives the protein CASSLGQAGDTEAFF.